The TCR beta chain described here comes from a study of OX40 agonist ivuxolimab in advanced cancers. Study as a whole: Dose-escalation subjects each had hepatocellular carcinoma, melanoma, renal cell or head and neck cancer. Treatment received earlier with anti-PD-1, anti-PD-L1 or anti-CTLA-4 agents was allowed, and under 50% had some. Study outcomes and limitations: More expanded clones were seen, on average, in CD8+ T cells than in CD4+.

Libraries were prepared by immunoSEQ multiplex PCR; TCRdb keeps only in-frame clonotypes and omits some of them. Of approximately 33,000 clones in the sample, around nine tenths were seen once. This CDR3 has 16 amino acids. CDR1 is ENHRY and CDR2 is SYGVKD in the germline V gene. The junction had 12 bases not matched to a gene; V was cut back by 8 bases and J by 0 bases. In the case of this clone: Its antigen is unknown.

This sample comprised CD4+ or CD8+ T cells sorted from blood, obtained in a trial of the OX40 agonist ivuxolimab. This TCR derives from an adult with an advanced solid tumor such as melanoma, head and neck, liver or kidney cancer. The chain is built from TRBV10-3 and TRBJ1-2; TRBD1 aligns across 7 bases. The CDR3 coding sequence is TGTGCCATCTCCCAGGGGGAGGGTTTAGCTAACTATGGCTACACCTTC. Translating it yields CAISQGEGLANYGYTF.